What follows are 8 T cell receptor beta chains derived from one specimen sequenced in a study of shared clonotypes between healthy human individuals. Measured with immunoSEQ multiplex PCR; TCRdb has only the in-frame clones, and not every one. The repertoire holds under 850,000 clones, about two thirds seen once, with under 2% in the top ten. The material sequenced was memory CD4+ T cells sorted from blood. Subset in this sample: CD45RA-negative fraction. The receptor set was obtained from a woman aged 25-40 years in good health.

On this clone itself: It may be a read error: a sequence one base away is much more abundant. The rearrangement joins TRBV28 to TRBJ2-1; maybe TRBD1 (5 bases). Germline V gene data show CDR1 as MDHEN and CDR2 as SYDVKM. V was pared by 3 bases and J by 6 bases, with 6 bases between. The CDR3 spans 12 residues. The CDR3 region is CASSFRVNEQFF. In DNA, the CDR3 is TGTGCCAGCAGTTTCAGGGTCAATGAGCAGTTCTTC.

V usage is TRBV5-1 and J usage is TRBJ1-1; D uncertain. Per germline, CDR1 SGHRS and CDR2 YFSETQ. Trimming took off 4 bases at V and 1 base at J, with 14 bases between the two ends. This CDR3 has 15 residues. The CDR3, as DNA: TGCGCCAGCAGCGCCTGGGTCCGGGGGAACACTGAAGCTTTCTTT. Protein product: CASSAWVRGNTEAFF.

The chain links TRBV10-3 to TRBJ2-3, with unresolved D. CDR3 length: 13 residues. Germline CDR1 and CDR2: ENHRY and SYGVKD. Between the trimmed V and J ends, which lost 6 bases and 0 bases, there was a span of 7 bases. The CDR3 DNA follows: TGTGCCATCAGGAAGGACAGCACAGATACGCAGTATTTT. Its translation: CAIRKDSTDTQYF.

This clone has a count of ten or more. The chain combines TRBV5-5 with TRBJ2-3; 7 nucleotides match TRBD2. The CDR3 is 16 residues long. The V segment lost 3 bases and the J segment 2 bases; nucleotides outside the gene matches: 9. Germline V gene lookup returns CDR1 SGHKS and CDR2 YYEKEE (reference sequence). The DNA for the CDR3 is TGTGCCAGCAGCTGGGCAGGGACTACCGACACAGATACGCAGTATTTT. Its protein product is CASSWAGTTDTDTQYF.

This clone was seen more than once but under ten times. The chain combines TRBV7-9 with TRBJ1-1; 8 bases agree with TRBD1. Germline CDR1 SEHNR, CDR2 FQNEAQ (reference sequence). The CDR3 runs to 13 residues. Trimming cost V 3 bases and J 7 bases; bases outside gene matches: 4. The CDR3 DNA follows: TGTGCCAGCAGCTTCCACGGGACAGGTGAAGCTTTCTTT. Translating gives CASSFHGTGEAFF.

In its sample, this clone was seen a few times. J is TRBJ1-1 and V is TRBV27; 8 nucleotides agree with TRBD1. The junction had 6 bases not matched to a gene; V was cut back by 3 bases and J by 9 bases. The germline V gene has CDR1 MNHEY and CDR2 SMNVEV (reference sequence). CDR3 length equals 13 residues. The DNA for the CDR3 is TGTGCCAGCAGTTTTCAGGGGGCTCCCCAAGCTTTCTTT. Its translation is CASSFQGAPQAFF.

The chain links TRBV5-1 to TRBJ1-5, with a tentative D call TRBD1 (5 bases). There are 15 residues in the CDR3. Trimming pared 4 bases from V and 1 base from J, leaving 12 bases between. Looked up from germline, CDR1 is SGHRS and CDR2 is YFSETQ. This CDR3 reads CASSPMGGSNQPQHF. In DNA, the CDR3 is TGCGCCAGCAGCCCAATGGGGGGGAGCAATCAGCCCCAGCATTTT.

J is TRBJ1-2 and V is TRBV5-4; TRBD1 matches 7 bases. Germline V gives CDR1 SGHNT, CDR2 YYREEE (reference sequence). The CDR3 runs to 13 residues. Trimming took 4 bases from V and 2 from J; bases not matched to a gene: 2. CDR3 sequence: CASSQDRNYGYTF. The CDR3 region has the DNA TGTGCCAGCAGCCAGGACAGGAACTATGGCTACACCTTC. The variable domain in full, with the rest retrieved from reference TRBV5-4 and TRBJ1-2, is ETGVTQSPTHLIKTRGQQVTLRCSSQSGHNTVSWYQQALGQGPQFIFQYYREEENGRGNFPPRFSGLQFPNYSSELNVNALELDDSALYLCASSQDRNYGYTFGSGTRLTVV.